The rows below give T cell receptor beta chains drawn from one sample of a study of T cell repertoires in cytomegalovirus infection. TCRdb re-called the reads with MiXCR, one entry per CDR3 protein. The sample yields about 900,000 distinct CDR3 sequences, approximately 30% seen once. The antigens for these receptors are not known. The sequenced sample was cultured CD8+ T cells from PBMCs, obtained from culture after CMV antigen stimulation. These receptors all come from a human donor in good health (CMV status not recorded). Some clones in this sample may be carry-over from other donors' samples. Both conserved end residues are part of each CDR3. The D gene is left open where the match is weak. Only part of the rows carry a size: once, few, many, or a class if the clone is expanded.

j_call: TRBJ2-3
d_call: NA
v_call: TRBV6-2/TRBV6-3
clone_size: NA
cdr3_nt: TGTGCCAGCAGTTACTCGACCGTCCTGGGCACAGATACGCAGTATTTT
cdr3_aa: CASSYSTVLGTDTQYF

j_call: TRBJ1-2
d_call: NA
v_call: TRBV12-3/TRBV12-4
clone_size: NA
cdr3_nt: TGTGCCGGCAGTTCCCCGGAGGGCTATGGCTACACCTTC
cdr3_aa: CAGSSPEGYGYTF

j_call: TRBJ2-2
d_call: NA
v_call: TRBV6-5
clone_size: NA
cdr3_nt: TGTGCCAGCACGGCTAAGGGGGAGCTGTTTTTT
cdr3_aa: CASTAKGELFF

j_call: TRBJ2-7
d_call: TRBD1
v_call: TRBV14
clone_size: NA
cdr3_nt: TGTGCCAGCAGCCATGGATTAAGGGACAGTTCCTACGAGCAGTACTTC
cdr3_aa: CASSHGLRDSSYEQYF

j_call: TRBJ2-1
d_call: TRBD1
v_call: TRBV12-3/TRBV12-4
clone_size: many
cdr3_nt: TGTGCCAGCAGTTTGGACAGGGGGATCTACAATGAGCAGTTCTTC
cdr3_aa: CASSLDRGIYNEQFF

j_call: TRBJ2-3
d_call: NA
v_call: TRBV29-1
clone_size: NA
cdr3_nt: TGCAGCGTTCCCGACAGGAATACGCAGTATTTT
cdr3_aa: CSVPDRNTQYF

j_call: TRBJ2-3
d_call: NA
v_call: TRBV4-1
clone_size: few
cdr3_nt: TGCGCCAGCAGCCAAGTTGGCGGAGATACGCAGTATTTT
cdr3_aa: CASSQVGGDTQYF

j_call: TRBJ2-7
d_call: NA
v_call: TRBV5-1
clone_size: few
cdr3_nt: TGCGCCAGCAGCTTGCCCGGGGCGCTTGAGCAGTACTTC
cdr3_aa: CASSLPGALEQYF

j_call: TRBJ1-4
d_call: NA
v_call: TRBV6-6
clone_size: few
cdr3_nt: TGTGCCAGCAGCCTCTGGGTTGCAACTAATGAAAAACTGTTTTTT
cdr3_aa: CASSLWVATNEKLFF

j_call: TRBJ2-2
d_call: TRBD1
v_call: TRBV7-9
clone_size: NA
cdr3_nt: TGTGCCAGCAGCTGTTCGGGACAGGGGTGCACCGGGGAGCTGTTTTTT
cdr3_aa: CASSCSGQGCTGELFF

j_call: TRBJ1-6
d_call: TRBD1
v_call: TRBV7-6
clone_size: few
cdr3_nt: TGTGCCAGCAGCCGACGGACAGGGGGGCAAGAACCCCTCCACTTT
cdr3_aa: CASSRRTGGQEPLHF

j_call: TRBJ1-1
d_call: NA
v_call: TRBV7-9
clone_size: many
cdr3_nt: TGTGCCAGCAGCTTGGTGAACACTGAAGCTTTCTTT
cdr3_aa: CASSLVNTEAFF

j_call: TRBJ2-1
d_call: NA
v_call: TRBV7-8
clone_size: many
cdr3_nt: TGTGCCAGCAGCTCAAACCTCAATGAGCAGTTCTTC
cdr3_aa: CASSSNLNEQFF

j_call: TRBJ2-2
d_call: TRBD2
v_call: TRBV7-6
clone_size: NA
cdr3_nt: TGTGCCAGCAGCTCTTTGGCGGGGGGTTACACCGAGGAGCTGTTTTTT
cdr3_aa: CASSSLAGGYTEELFF

j_call: TRBJ2-3
d_call: NA
v_call: TRBV19
clone_size: NA
cdr3_nt: TGTGCCAGTAGGCAGGGTTTGGGCACAGATACGCAGTATTTT
cdr3_aa: CASRQGLGTDTQYF

j_call: TRBJ1-6
d_call: NA
v_call: TRBV27
clone_size: NA
cdr3_nt: TGTGCCAGCAGCTACGCTAAGGGACTGGTGAATTCACCCCTCCACTTT
cdr3_aa: CASSYAKGLVNSPLHF

j_call: TRBJ1-1
d_call: NA
v_call: TRBV27
clone_size: NA
cdr3_nt: TGTGCCAGCAGTCCGGGACAAGCCTTCCCATTAGAAGCTTTCTTT
cdr3_aa: CASSPGQAFPLEAFF

j_call: TRBJ1-1
d_call: TRBD1
v_call: TRBV7-8
clone_size: many
cdr3_nt: TGTGCCAGCAGCCGTCGACCGGACAGGGTGGCCACTGAAGCTTTCTTT
cdr3_aa: CASSRRPDRVATEAFF

j_call: TRBJ2-3
d_call: TRBD2
v_call: TRBV7-2
clone_size: many
cdr3_nt: TGTGCCAGCAGCCCGGGGGGGACTAGGATGCGAGATACGCAGTATTTT
cdr3_aa: CASSPGGTRMRDTQYF

j_call: TRBJ2-7
d_call: TRBD1
v_call: TRBV6-2/TRBV6-3
clone_size: NA
cdr3_nt: TGTGCCAGCAGTTACTGGCAGGGGGTCGACGAGCAGTACTTC
cdr3_aa: CASSYWQGVDEQYF

j_call: TRBJ2-2
d_call: TRBD1
v_call: TRBV10-3
clone_size: NA
cdr3_nt: TGTGCCATCACGACAGGGACCGCGAACACCGGGGAGCTGTTTTTT
cdr3_aa: CAITTGTANTGELFF

j_call: TRBJ1-4
d_call: NA
v_call: TRBV7-6
clone_size: few
cdr3_nt: TGTGCCAGCAGCTTAATAGCCGAGGATAATGAAAAACTGTTTTTT
cdr3_aa: CASSLIAEDNEKLFF

j_call: TRBJ1-2
d_call: TRBD1
v_call: TRBV27
clone_size: many
cdr3_nt: TGTGCCAGCAGTTTTAATCCAGGGGGTTATGGCTACACCTTC
cdr3_aa: CASSFNPGGYGYTF

j_call: TRBJ2-1
d_call: TRBD2
v_call: TRBV7-6
clone_size: NA
cdr3_nt: TGTGCCAGCAGCTTAGACCGGGGGGGGCCCCAAAATGAGCAGTTCTTC
cdr3_aa: CASSLDRGGPQNEQFF

j_call: TRBJ1-6
d_call: NA
v_call: TRBV19
clone_size: NA
cdr3_nt: TGTGCCACCGGGCCTCCAAGGGCGCCCCTCCACTTT
cdr3_aa: CATGPPRAPLHF

j_call: TRBJ2-3
d_call: TRBD1
v_call: TRBV24-1
clone_size: few
cdr3_nt: TGTGCCACCAGTGACCGATTTTGGGCCGGGGACAGGAAGTTGACAACGCAGTATTTT
cdr3_aa: CATSDRFWAGDRKLTTQYF

j_call: TRBJ2-2
d_call: NA
v_call: TRBV7-3
clone_size: NA
cdr3_nt: TGTGCCAGCCTTGATACGAACACCGGGGAGCTGTTTTTT
cdr3_aa: CASLDTNTGELFF

j_call: TRBJ2-5
d_call: NA
v_call: TRBV5-1
clone_size: NA
cdr3_nt: TGCGCCAGCAGCTTTTACGCGGGGGCCCCGAAGTGGGAGACCCAGTACTTC
cdr3_aa: CASSFYAGAPKWETQYF

j_call: TRBJ1-1
d_call: TRBD1
v_call: TRBV11-2
clone_size: NA
cdr3_nt: TGTGCCAGCAGCACCCCCGGGACAGGGGGTTTCTTT
cdr3_aa: CASSTPGTGGFF

j_call: TRBJ2-1
d_call: TRBD2
v_call: TRBV9
clone_size: few
cdr3_nt: TGTGCCAGCAGCGTAGCTAGCGGGAGGGATGAGCAGTTCTTC
cdr3_aa: CASSVASGRDEQFF

j_call: TRBJ2-1
d_call: TRBD2
v_call: TRBV27
clone_size: few
cdr3_nt: TGTGCCAGCACCCCGCGGGTGAGCGGGGAACACAATGAGCAGTTCTTC
cdr3_aa: CASTPRVSGEHNEQFF

j_call: TRBJ1-2
d_call: NA
v_call: TRBV6-1
clone_size: few
cdr3_nt: TGTGCCAGCAGTGAATTGCAGAACTATGGCTACACCTTC
cdr3_aa: CASSELQNYGYTF

j_call: TRBJ1-2
d_call: NA
v_call: TRBV5-1
clone_size: NA
cdr3_nt: TGCGCCAGCAGCGGGGCCCCGCTCTATGGCTACACCTTC
cdr3_aa: CASSGAPLYGYTF

j_call: TRBJ2-2
d_call: NA
v_call: TRBV3-1
clone_size: NA
cdr3_nt: TGTGCCAGCAGCCCCCTTTTAGGGGGGAACACCGGGGAGCTGTTTTTT
cdr3_aa: CASSPLLGGNTGELFF

j_call: TRBJ2-6
d_call: TRBD1
v_call: TRBV25-1
clone_size: few
cdr3_nt: TGTGCCAGCAGTCCGAGGACAGGGGAGAGGTCTGGGGCCAACGTCCTGACTTTC
cdr3_aa: CASSPRTGERSGANVLTF

j_call: TRBJ1-4
d_call: TRBD1
v_call: TRBV14
clone_size: NA
cdr3_nt: TGTGCCAGCAGCCAGGGGACAGTCTATAATGAAAAATTGTTTTTT
cdr3_aa: CASSQGTVYNEKLFF

j_call: TRBJ1-1
d_call: NA
v_call: TRBV7-2
clone_size: NA
cdr3_nt: TGTGCCAGCAGCTTAGCGCTTTACGAGAACACTGAAGCTTTCTTT
cdr3_aa: CASSLALYENTEAFF

j_call: TRBJ1-5
d_call: NA
v_call: TRBV20-1
clone_size: NA
cdr3_nt: TGCAGTGCGGCAGGGGTGGGTAATCAGCCCCAGCATTTT
cdr3_aa: CSAAGVGNQPQHF

j_call: TRBJ2-2
d_call: NA
v_call: TRBV5-1
clone_size: NA
cdr3_nt: TGCGCCAGCAGCTTGTGGGACTTGGACACCGGGGAGCTGTTTTTT
cdr3_aa: CASSLWDLDTGELFF

j_call: TRBJ2-3
d_call: NA
v_call: TRBV5-1
clone_size: few
cdr3_nt: TGCGCCAGCAGATTGACCGGGTATGCGGGGGATACGCAGTATTTT
cdr3_aa: CASRLTGYAGDTQYF

j_call: TRBJ2-2
d_call: NA
v_call: TRBV7-2
clone_size: many
cdr3_nt: TGTGCCAGCAGCTTAGCGCTCGGACGGCCGAACACCGGGGAGCTGTTTTTT
cdr3_aa: CASSLALGRPNTGELFF

j_call: TRBJ2-1
d_call: NA
v_call: TRBV7-6
clone_size: many
cdr3_nt: TGTGCCAGCAGCTTGAGAGGGGGTGAGCCTAATGAGCAGTTCTTC
cdr3_aa: CASSLRGGEPNEQFF

j_call: TRBJ2-1
d_call: TRBD1
v_call: TRBV7-6
clone_size: many
cdr3_nt: TGTGCCAGCAGCTCAGGGGGCTCCTACAATGAGCAGTTCTTC
cdr3_aa: CASSSGGSYNEQFF

j_call: TRBJ1-6
d_call: NA
v_call: TRBV7-2
clone_size: few
cdr3_nt: TGTGCCAGCAGCTCGGGACTAATGCCACCCCTCCACTTT
cdr3_aa: CASSSGLMPPLHF

j_call: TRBJ2-1
d_call: NA
v_call: TRBV6-1
clone_size: few
cdr3_nt: TGTGCCAGCAGCGGCAATTACAATGAGCAGTTCTTC
cdr3_aa: CASSGNYNEQFF

j_call: TRBJ2-1
d_call: NA
v_call: TRBV4-1
clone_size: NA
cdr3_nt: TGCGCCAGCAGCCAAGGAAGGGGAGTTATCAATGAGCAGTTCTTC
cdr3_aa: CASSQGRGVINEQFF

j_call: TRBJ2-1
d_call: TRBD2
v_call: TRBV29-1
clone_size: NA
cdr3_nt: TGCAGCGTTGTTGGGCTAGCGGTAAGCTCCTACAATGAGCAGTTCTTC
cdr3_aa: CSVVGLAVSSYNEQFF

j_call: TRBJ2-1
d_call: TRBD2
v_call: TRBV6-2/TRBV6-3
clone_size: few
cdr3_nt: TGTGCCAGCAGTTACTCCCCCGGGGGGGGCCTCGGGAATGAGCAGTTCTTC
cdr3_aa: CASSYSPGGGLGNEQFF

j_call: TRBJ2-1
d_call: NA
v_call: TRBV7-9
clone_size: many
cdr3_nt: TGTGCCAGCAGCCCCCCGCCGGGCCCCCTCGGGTTCTTC
cdr3_aa: CASSPPPGPLGFF

j_call: TRBJ1-1
d_call: NA
v_call: TRBV11-2
clone_size: NA
cdr3_nt: TGTGCCAGCAGCTTAGAGGCCTACCGGAACACTGAAGCTTTCTTT
cdr3_aa: CASSLEAYRNTEAFF

j_call: TRBJ1-5
d_call: NA
v_call: TRBV19
clone_size: few
cdr3_nt: TGTGCCAGTTTCGACGGGGGTGACAATCAGCCCCAGCATTTT
cdr3_aa: CASFDGGDNQPQHF

j_call: TRBJ2-1
d_call: TRBD2
v_call: TRBV6-5
clone_size: few
cdr3_nt: TGTGCCAGCAGGATTTGGACTAGCGGGGGGAACAATGAGCAGTTCTTC
cdr3_aa: CASRIWTSGGNNEQFF

j_call: TRBJ1-5
d_call: TRBD1
v_call: TRBV4-1
clone_size: NA
cdr3_nt: TGCGCCAGCAGCCAAAATAGGGGACAGAACAATCAGCCCCAGCATTTT
cdr3_aa: CASSQNRGQNNQPQHF

j_call: TRBJ2-2
d_call: TRBD2
v_call: TRBV15
clone_size: NA
cdr3_nt: TGTGCCACCAGGGGTGCGGGCGGGGGGCCCGTTAACCCCACCGGGGAGCTGTTTTTT
cdr3_aa: CATRGAGGGPVNPTGELFF

j_call: TRBJ2-2
d_call: NA
v_call: TRBV6-1
clone_size: few
cdr3_nt: TGTGCCAGCAGCCCCCGAGCAGCCTATACTACCACCGGGGAGCTGTTTTTT
cdr3_aa: CASSPRAAYTTTGELFF

j_call: TRBJ2-3
d_call: TRBD1
v_call: TRBV12-3/TRBV12-4
clone_size: NA
cdr3_nt: TGTGCCAGCAGCCTCGACAGGGAATTTAACGGCCAGTATTTT
cdr3_aa: CASSLDREFNGQYF

j_call: TRBJ1-2
d_call: NA
v_call: TRBV4-1
clone_size: few
cdr3_nt: TGCGCCAGCAGCCAAGAGATAGGGGTAGGGACGGGTGGCTACACCTTC
cdr3_aa: CASSQEIGVGTGGYTF

j_call: TRBJ2-1
d_call: NA
v_call: TRBV10-3
clone_size: NA
cdr3_nt: TGTGCCATCAGTATGACCTACCTAGGCGACAATGAGCAGTTCTTC
cdr3_aa: CAISMTYLGDNEQFF

j_call: TRBJ2-5
d_call: NA
v_call: TRBV12-3/TRBV12-4
clone_size: NA
cdr3_nt: TGTGCCAGCACCTTGCAGGGGGGAGAGGCCCAGTACTTC
cdr3_aa: CASTLQGGEAQYF